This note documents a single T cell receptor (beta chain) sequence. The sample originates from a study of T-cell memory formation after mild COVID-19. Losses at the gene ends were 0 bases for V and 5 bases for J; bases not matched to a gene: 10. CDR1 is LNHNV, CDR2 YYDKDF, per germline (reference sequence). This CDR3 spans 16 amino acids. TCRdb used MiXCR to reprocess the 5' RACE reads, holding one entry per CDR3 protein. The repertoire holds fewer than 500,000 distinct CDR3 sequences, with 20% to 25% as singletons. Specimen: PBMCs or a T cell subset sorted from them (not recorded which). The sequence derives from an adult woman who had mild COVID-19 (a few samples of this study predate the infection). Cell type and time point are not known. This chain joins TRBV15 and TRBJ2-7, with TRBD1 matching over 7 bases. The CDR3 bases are TGTGCCACCAGCAGAGATCCCGTAGTCAGGGGGAACGAGCAGTACTTC. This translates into CATSRDPVVRGNEQYF.